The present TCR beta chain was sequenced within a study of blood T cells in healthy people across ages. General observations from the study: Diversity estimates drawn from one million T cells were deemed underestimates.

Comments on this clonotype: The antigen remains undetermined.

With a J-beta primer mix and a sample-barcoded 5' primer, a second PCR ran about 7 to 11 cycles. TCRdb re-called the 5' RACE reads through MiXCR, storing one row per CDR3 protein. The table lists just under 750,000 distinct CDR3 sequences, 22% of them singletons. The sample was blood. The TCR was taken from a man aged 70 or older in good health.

CDR3 sequence: CASRAGGLSTDTQYF. The CDR3 DNA reads TGTGCCAGCAGAGCAGGGGGCCTAAGCACAGATACGCAGTATTTT. The chain links TRBV2 to TRBJ2-3, with 8 positions matching TRBD1. The germline V gene has CDR1 SNHLY and CDR2 FYNNEI. The CDR3 runs to 15 residues. Losses at the gene ends were 6 bases for V and 0 bases for J; bases not matched to a gene: 5. Variable domain in full (rest from reference TRBV2 and TRBJ2-3): EPEVTQTPSHQVTQMGQEVILRCVPISNHLYFYWYRQILGQKVEFLVSFYNNEISEKSEIFDDQFSVERPDGSNFTLKIRSTKLEDSAMYFCASRAGGLSTDTQYFGPGTRLTVL.